This T cell receptor (beta chain) stems from a study of cytomegalovirus exposure and HLA in healthy donors. Use of 60 Vbeta and 13 Jbeta primers characterized the PCR. TCRdb's table, derived via immunoSEQ multiplex PCR, lists solely in-frame clones and lacks some. The sample comprises about 130,000 clones, roughly 77% of which are singletons, and over 4.5% rests with the top ten. V was clipped by 5 bases and J by 11 bases, with 22 bases between them. Per germline, CDR1 SGHTA and CDR2 FQGNSA. The CDR3 is 16 residues long. This receptor was obtained from a woman in her thirties or forties in good health and CMV-seropositive. The sequencing sample was made of PBMCs. The chain employs TRBV7-2 and TRBJ2-6; D possibly corresponds to TRBD1 (6 bases). The CDR3 DNA is TGTGCCAGCAGCAAAAGGGACAAGGCCCCTCTCCACGTCCTGACTTTC. Its translation is CASSKRDKAPLHVLTF.